The 15 T cell receptor beta chains presented below share a single source sample, sequenced in a study of T cells expressing NK-cell markers. For each CDR3 protein, TCRdb gives one entry from its re-call of the 5' RACE reads, without DNA. The listing contains roughly 180,000 distinct CDR3 sequences. The sample comprised blood T cells: a sorted CD56 or NKG2C T cell subset, CD4+ or CD8+ T cells, or bulk PBMC T cells (not recorded which). These receptors were collected from a man aged 18-70 years in good health.

The chain recombines TRBV20-1 with TRBJ2-2; TCRdb names TRBD1, which stays unverified in the absence of DNA. This CDR3 region has 16 residues. The germline CDR1 and CDR2 sequences are DFQATT and SNEGSKA (reference sequence). CDR3 sequence reads: CSASPPGHPNTGELFF.

CDR3 sequence: CASSLSGLGPTNEKLFF. The V and J genes are TRBV7-8 and TRBJ1-4. Per the germline V gene, CDR1 is SGHVS and CDR2 is FQNEAQ. The CDR3 runs to 17 residues.

This chain connects TRBV7-9 to TRBJ2-6; the TCRdb call, TRBD2, lacks DNA for checking. CDR3 size: 16 residues. CDR1 is SEHNR and CDR2 is FQNEAQ in the germline V gene (reference sequence). The CDR3 sequence is CASSPSSGVGANVLTF.

V and J are TRBV30 and TRBJ1-1. The CDR3 loop spans 13 amino acids. CDR1 GTSNPN and CDR2 SVGIG come from the germline V gene (reference sequence). CDR3 loop: CAWSAGGDTEAFF.

This chain joins TRBV5-5 and TRBJ2-3; as DNA is missing, the TRBD1 call by TCRdb cannot be tested. The CDR3 spans 16 residues. Germline assignment: CDR1 SGHKS and CDR2 YYEKEE (reference sequence). The CDR3 here is CASSLGTGGLTDTQYF.

The chain carries TRBV11-1 and TRBJ2-1; the D gene TCRdb calls, TRBD2, cannot be checked with no DNA. CDR1 and CDR2 from the germline V gene are SGHAT and FQDESV (reference sequence). There are 15 residues in the CDR3. The CDR3 is CASSPVGLGVNEQFF. Using reference TRBV11-1 and TRBJ2-1 for the parts outside the CDR3, the full variable domain is EAEVAQSPRYKITEKSQAVAFWCDPISGHATLYWYRQILGQGPELLVQFQDESVVDDSQLPKDRFSAERLKGVDSTLKIQPAELGDSAMYLCASSPVGLGVNEQFFGPGTRLTVL.

CDR3 residues: CASRITLSNNEQFF. The V gene is TRBV6-1, the J gene TRBJ2-1. Germline CDR1 MNHNS, CDR2 SASEGT. The CDR3 is made up of 14 amino acids.

The chain employs TRBV7-8 and TRBJ2-2; TCRdb's D gene call, TRBD1, goes unchecked for lack of DNA. From germline, CDR1 is SGHVS and CDR2 FQNEAQ. The CDR3 contains 15 residues. CDR3 sequence reads: CASSRGGPDTGELFF.

The chain carries TRBV5-1 and TRBJ2-7; without DNA, the TCRdb call of TRBD2 cannot be checked. The germline gives CDR1 SGHRS, CDR2 YFSETQ. This CDR3 spans 15 amino acids. CDR3 residues: CASSLGSAVSYEQYF.

The J gene is TRBJ2-1, the V gene TRBV2; TCRdb gives TRBD1 as the D gene, but with no DNA this cannot be confirmed. CDR3 size: 15 residues. From germline, CDR1 is SNHLY and CDR2 FYNNEI. CDR3 residues: CASSLGRWSYNEQFF. Combining the CDR3 with reference TRBV2 and TRBJ2-1 gives the whole variable domain EPEVTQTPSHQVTQMGQEVILRCVPISNHLYFYWYRQILGQKVEFLVSFYNNEISEKSEIFDDQFSVERPDGSNFTLKIRSTKLEDSAMYFCASSLGRWSYNEQFFGPGTRLTVL.

This chain connects TRBV3-1 to TRBJ2-1; the D call of TRBD2 rests on TCRdb alone, since no DNA is present to check it. Germline CDR1 and CDR2: LGHDT and YNNKEL (reference sequence). The CDR3 consists of 16 residues. The CDR3 loop is CASSHLTGYSYNEQFF.

V gene TRBV6-1 combines with J gene TRBJ2-1; checking the TCRdb D call of TRBD2 is not possible without DNA. The CDR3 extends over 15 amino acids. Per germline, CDR1 MNHNS and CDR2 SASEGT. The CDR3 sequence is CATRRGLAGGDEQFF.

This chain connects TRBV6-4 to TRBJ2-3; with no DNA, the TCRdb D assignment of TRBD2 cannot be verified. Looked up from germline, CDR1 is MRHNA and CDR2 is SNTAGT. This CDR3 has 15 amino acids. This CDR3 reads CASSDKGDGTDTQYF.

The CDR3 loop reads CASSEVSGAPHEQFF. The rearrangement links TRBV6-1 to TRBJ2-1. This CDR3 is built from 15 residues. CDR1 and CDR2 from the germline V gene are MNHNS and SASEGT.

The V and J genes are TRBV4-2 and TRBJ2-5; the TCRdb call, TRBD2, lacks DNA for checking. Germline assignment: CDR1 LGHNA and CDR2 YNFKEQ. The CDR3 covers 14 residues. CDR3 loop: CASSREDYKETQYF.